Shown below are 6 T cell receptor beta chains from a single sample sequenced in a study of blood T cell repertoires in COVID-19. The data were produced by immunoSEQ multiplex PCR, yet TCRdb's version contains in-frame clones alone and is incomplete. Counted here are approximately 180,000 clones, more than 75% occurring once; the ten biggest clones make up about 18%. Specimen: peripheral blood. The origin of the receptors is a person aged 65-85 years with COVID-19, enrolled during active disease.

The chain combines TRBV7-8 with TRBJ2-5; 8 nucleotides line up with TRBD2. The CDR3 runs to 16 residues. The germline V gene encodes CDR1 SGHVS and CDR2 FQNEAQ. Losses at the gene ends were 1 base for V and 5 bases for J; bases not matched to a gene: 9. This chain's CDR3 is CASSLGTSGSIETQYF. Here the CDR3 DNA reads TGTGCCAGCAGCTTAGGTACCAGCGGGAGTATCGAGACCCAGTACTTC.

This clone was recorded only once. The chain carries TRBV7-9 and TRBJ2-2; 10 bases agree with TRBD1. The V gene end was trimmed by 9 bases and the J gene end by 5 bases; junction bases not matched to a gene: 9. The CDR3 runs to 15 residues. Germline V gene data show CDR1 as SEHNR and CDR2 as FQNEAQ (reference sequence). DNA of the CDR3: TGTGCCAGTCGTAACCTGGGACAGGGGACCGGGGAGCTGTTTTTT. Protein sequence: CASRNLGQGTGELFF.

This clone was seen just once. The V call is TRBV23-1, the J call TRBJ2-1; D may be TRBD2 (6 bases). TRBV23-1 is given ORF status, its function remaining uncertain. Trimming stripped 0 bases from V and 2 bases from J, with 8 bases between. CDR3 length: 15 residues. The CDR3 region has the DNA TGCGCCAGCAGTCAATCGGGGGGACCCTACAATGAGCAGTTCTTC. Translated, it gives CASSQSGGPYNEQFF.

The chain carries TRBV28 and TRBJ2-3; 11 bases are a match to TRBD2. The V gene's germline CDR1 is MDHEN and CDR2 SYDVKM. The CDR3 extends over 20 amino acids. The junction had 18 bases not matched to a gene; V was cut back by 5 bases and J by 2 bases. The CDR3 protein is CASSPKNFRLAGLNTDTQYF. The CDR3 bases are TGTGCCAGCAGTCCAAAGAATTTCCGACTAGCGGGACTTAACACAGATACGCAGTATTTT.

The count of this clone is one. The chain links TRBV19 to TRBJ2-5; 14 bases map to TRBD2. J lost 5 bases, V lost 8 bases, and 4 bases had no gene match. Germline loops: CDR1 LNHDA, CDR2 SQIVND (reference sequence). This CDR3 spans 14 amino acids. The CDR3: CASAGLAGDETQYF. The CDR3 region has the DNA TGTGCCAGTGCGGGACTAGCGGGAGATGAGACCCAGTACTTC.

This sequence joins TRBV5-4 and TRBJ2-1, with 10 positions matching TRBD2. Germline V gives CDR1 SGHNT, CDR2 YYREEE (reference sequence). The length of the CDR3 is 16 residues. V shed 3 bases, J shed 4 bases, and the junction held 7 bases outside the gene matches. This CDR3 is CASSSSGTSVYNEQFF. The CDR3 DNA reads TGTGCCAGCAGCTCCTCAGGGACTAGCGTATACAATGAGCAGTTCTTC.